A single sample gave rise to the 22 T cell receptor beta chains below, sequenced in a study of CD8+ T cells in alopecia areata. Treatment noted: oral pan-JAK inhibitor, 5-10 mg twice daily. TCR sequencing used cDNA made by reverse transcription of extracted RNA. The table came from immunoSEQ multiplex PCR; TCRdb's copy has only in-frame clones and leaves some out. The table includes roughly 220,000 clones, more than 55% detected once. The specimen was CD4+ T cells sorted from blood, collected at approximately week 42, from a patient treated with tofacitinib. These receptors originate from a human donor with alopecia areata.

The rearrangement uses TRBV6-1 and TRBJ2-4; D is possibly TRBD2 (7 bases). V gave up 8 bases and J gave up 8 bases, with 19 bases separating them. The CDR3 has 14 amino acids. Germline CDR1 MNHNS, CDR2 SASEGT. The CDR3, as DNA: TGTGCCAGCCTCCCAGGGGTCGCGGGGGACATTCAGTACTTC. It encodes CASLPGVAGDIQYF.

The chain links TRBV9 to TRBJ1-1; D is unresolved. In germline, CDR1 is SGDLS, CDR2 YYNGEE. CDR3 length: 15 residues. V was cut by 3 bases and J by 3 bases, with 15 bases left in between. As DNA, the CDR3 is TGTGCCAGCAGCGAGGCCCTTTCCGGATACACTGAAGCTTTCTTT. It translates to CASSEALSGYTEAFF.

The rearrangement joins TRBV7-9 to TRBJ2-4, with TRBD1 matching over 9 bases. With V trimmed by 6 bases and J by 8 bases, 11 bases remained unmatched. The CDR3 spans 15 residues. Germline CDR1 SEHNR, CDR2 FQNEAQ (reference sequence). CDR3 in amino acids: CASRQGTGKGDIQYF. The CDR3 nucleotides are TGTGCCAGCAGACAAGGGACAGGGAAGGGAGACATTCAGTACTTC.

Only a few counts were recorded for this clone. The chain joins TRBV25-1 to TRBJ2-2, with 9 bases identical to TRBD2. This CDR3 spans 17 amino acids. Trimming removed 3 bases from V and 0 bases from J; junction bases left unmatched: 5. Germline V CDR1 and CDR2: MGHDK, SYGVNS. The CDR3 sequence: CASSEPTSGTNTGELFF. In DNA, the CDR3 is TGTGCCAGCAGTGAGCCGACTAGCGGAACGAACACCGGGGAGCTGTTTTTT.

This rearrangement joins TRBV12-5 to TRBJ1-5; D perhaps matches TRBD1 (5 bases). CDR1 is LGHNT, CDR2 FRNRAP, per germline. The CDR3 has 14 amino acids. V was clipped by 7 bases and J by 7 bases, with 17 bases between them. CDR3 nucleotide sequence: TGTGCTAGTGCCCCCCATGGGGGGGGACAGCCCCAGCATTTT. This gives the protein CASAPHGGGQPQHF. The whole variable domain, remainder taken from reference TRBV12-5 and TRBJ1-5, is DARVTQTPRHKVTEMGQEVTMRCQPILGHNTVFWYRQTMMQGLELLAYFRNRAPLDDSGMPKDRFSAEMPDATLATLKIQPSEPRDSAVYFCASAPHGGGQPQHFGDGTRLSIL.

A single count supports this clone. The chain has TRBV29-1 and TRBJ1-2; 9 bases map to TRBD1. The ends lost 6 bases at V and 4 bases at J; junction bases unmatched: 9. The CDR3 runs 14 residues. Germline V gene data show CDR1 as SQVTM and CDR2 as ANQGSEA. CDR3 sequence (DNA): TGCAGCGTGAGAGGGACAGGGTTTGGCTATGGCTACACCTTC. This gives the protein CSVRGTGFGYGYTF.

The gene calls are TRBV15 and TRBJ1-4; D not certain. Trimming removed 0 bases at V and 6 bases at J, with 11 bases between. The CDR3 totals 15 residues. CDR1 is LNHNV, CDR2 YYDKDF, per germline (reference sequence). In nucleotides, the CDR3 is TGTGCCACCAGCAGAGACAGGTCAAGAGATGAAAAACTGTTTTTT. Translated: CATSRDRSRDEKLFF.

There are a few counts of this clone. This sequence joins TRBV7-9 and TRBJ2-5; 9 nucleotides line up with TRBD2. This CDR3 has 14 residues. V shed 3 bases and J 3 bases; nucleotides not matched to a gene: 2. Germline assignment: CDR1 SEHNR and CDR2 FQNEAQ (reference sequence). DNA of the CDR3: TGTGCCAGCAGCTTCGCGGGGGGGAAAGAGACCCAGTACTTC. Translated: CASSFAGGKETQYF.

J is TRBJ2-3 and V is TRBV25-1; D remains ambiguous. This CDR3 contains 13 residues. The V gene's germline CDR1 is MGHDK and CDR2 SYGVNS. The V end lost 2 bases, the J end lost 4 bases, and 7 bases lay between the germline ends. This chain's CDR3 is CASSEPFPDTQYF. The CDR3 nucleotides are TGTGCCAGCAGTGAACCGTTTCCAGATACGCAGTATTTT. Full variable domain (outside the CDR3, taken from reference TRBV25-1 and TRBJ2-3): EADIYQTPRYLVIGTGKKITLECSQTMGHDKMYWYQQDPGMELHLIHYSYGVNSTEKGDLSSESTVSRIRTEHFPLTLESARPSHTSQYLCASSEPFPDTQYFGPGTRLTVL.

The chain couples TRBV7-6 to TRBJ2-7; D tentatively reads TRBD1 or TRBD2 (6 bases each). This CDR3 has 16 amino acids. Germline V gene data show CDR1 as SGHVS and CDR2 as FNYEAQ. V lost 5 bases and J 5 bases, leaving 22 bases between the germline ends. The CDR3 spells CASSPNAQGWGDEQYF. The CDR3 coding sequence is TGTGCCAGCAGCCCGAACGCACAGGGCTGGGGGGACGAGCAGTACTTC.

A remark on this clone: This same CDR3 is encoded by further DNA sequences in the sample. The gene calls are TRBV29-1 and TRBJ1-2; D not certain. CDR1 is SQVTM, CDR2 ANQGSEA, per germline. V was trimmed by 3 bases and J by 6 bases, leaving 5 bases between them. CDR3 length: 10 amino acids. CDR3 sequence (DNA): TGCAGCGTTGAGGGGAATGGCTACACCTTC. Encoded protein: CSVEGNGYTF.

V and J are TRBV13 and TRBJ2-7, with no clear D. This CDR3 has 12 amino acids. Trimming shortened V by 2 bases and J by 2 bases, and 4 bases separated the two germline ends. The germline V gene encodes CDR1 PRHDT and CDR2 FYEKMQ (reference sequence). CDR3 loop: CASSLSPYEQYF. As DNA, the CDR3 is TGTGCCAGCAGCTTATCCCCCTACGAGCAGTACTTC.

There are a few counts of this clone. The V and J genes are TRBV29-1 and TRBJ2-3; a weak D match, TRBD2 (5 bases). The germline V and J ends were trimmed by 0 bases and 6 bases, with 10 bases remaining between them. CDR3 size: 13 residues. Germline V gives CDR1 SQVTM, CDR2 ANQGSEA. The CDR3 is CSVEDRGWDTQYF. CDR3 DNA: TGCAGCGTTGAAGATCGGGGTTGGGATACGCAGTATTTT.

The gene calls are TRBV18 and TRBJ2-1, with 8 bases aligning to TRBD2. Germline V gene lookup returns CDR1 KGHSH and CDR2 LQKENI. J gave up 4 bases and V 5 bases, and 10 bases lay outside the gene matches. The CDR3 covers 16 residues. The CDR3 is CASSSQGAGVYNEQFF. CDR3 DNA: TGTGCCAGCTCATCCCAGGGAGCGGGAGTATACAATGAGCAGTTCTTC.

This sequence joins TRBV10-3 and TRBJ1-4; D remains unclear. Germline assignment: CDR1 ENHRY and CDR2 SYGVKD. There are 13 residues in the CDR3. Trimming pared 2 bases from V and 5 bases from J, leaving 6 bases between. CDR3 DNA sequence: TGTGCCATCAGTGAGGGGTCAAATGAAAAACTGTTTTTT. Protein: CAISEGSNEKLFF.

This clone has just a few counts. The chain couples TRBV7-9 to TRBJ1-1; D ambiguous. The ends were cut back, 8 bases at V and 2 bases at J, with 15 bases in the middle. The CDR3 loop spans 14 amino acids. CDR1 and CDR2 (germline): SEHNR, FQNEAQ (reference sequence). Here the CDR3 reads CASDTRSLNTEAFF. The CDR3 nucleotides read TGTGCCAGCGACACGCGATCCTTAAACACTGAAGCTTTCTTT.

The V gene is TRBV30, the J gene TRBJ2-1; 10 bases map to TRBD2. From germline, CDR1 is GTSNPN and CDR2 SVGIG (reference sequence). The CDR3 loop spans 15 amino acids. The J segment lost 9 bases and the V segment lost 0 bases, leaving 8 bases of the junction unmatched. CDR3 DNA sequence: TGTGCCTGGAGTGTACAAAGCGGGGGGGCCACTGAGCAGTTCTTC. Its translation: CAWSVQSGGATEQFF.

The chain recombines TRBV10-3 with TRBJ2-7, with D unclear. CDR1 is ENHRY, CDR2 SYGVKD, per germline. The CDR3 runs 13 residues. V dropped 11 bases and J dropped 2 bases, with 16 bases sitting between them. The CDR3, as DNA: TGTGCCGCCCAGTCCGACGGGCCCTACGAGCAGTACTTC. Its translation is CAAQSDGPYEQYF.

The chain uses TRBV15 and TRBJ1-1, with D perhaps TRBD1 (6 bases). The ends were cut back, 5 bases at V and 1 base at J, with 14 bases in the middle. This CDR3 has 15 residues. Germline lookup yields CDR1 LNHNV and CDR2 YYDKDF (reference sequence). CDR3 in amino acids: CATSGLLTGNTEAFF. In DNA form, the CDR3 reads TGTGCCACCAGCGGACTCCTGACAGGGAACACTGAAGCTTTCTTT. The full variable domain, rest sourced from reference TRBV15 and TRBJ1-1, is DAMVIQNPRYQVTQFGKPVTLSCSQTLNHNVMYWYQQKSSQAPKLLFHYYDKDFNNEADTPDNFQSRRPNTSFCFLDIRSPGLGDTAMYLCATSGLLTGNTEAFFGQGTRLTVV.

This sequence joins TRBV29-1 and TRBJ2-7; 7 bases align to TRBD1. Germline V lookup: CDR1 SQVTM, CDR2 ANQGSEA. This CDR3 region has 12 residues. Trimming at V came to 2 bases and at J to 5 bases, leaving 3 bases not matched to a gene. In nucleotides, the CDR3 is TGCAGCGTTGAATGGGACAGAAACGAGCAGTACTTC. Amino acid sequence: CSVEWDRNEQYF.

This rearrangement joins TRBV6-5 to TRBJ2-3, with D unresolved. Trimming stripped 0 bases from V and 10 bases from J, with 11 bases between. This CDR3 contains 13 residues. In germline, CDR1 is MNHEY, CDR2 SVGAGI. CDR3 DNA sequence: TGTGCCAGCAGTTACTCCAGATCACCTTCGCAGTATTTT. It yields the protein CASSYSRSPSQYF.

This clone was found once. The chain couples TRBV27 to TRBJ2-7, with TRBD1 identical over 10 bases. Germline V gives CDR1 MNHEY, CDR2 SMNVEV (reference sequence). This CDR3 spans 14 amino acids. Trimming removed 3 bases from V and 6 bases from J; junction bases left unmatched: 5. In nucleotides, the CDR3 is TGTGCCAGCAGTTTCGGGACAGGGGTCTCCGAGCAGTACTTC. Protein sequence: CASSFGTGVSEQYF.